Detailed here is one TCR beta chain. The antigen is undetermined. The source of the sample is a study of vaccination effects on CD4 cells after COVID-19. Study summary: Post-vaccine sampling took place a median of 72 days after the second dose.

The data were produced by immunoSEQ multiplex PCR, yet TCRdb's version contains in-frame clones alone and is incomplete. This table holds 75,000 or so clones, more than 60% found once. Trimming pared 2 bases from V and 5 bases from J, leaving 10 bases between. Germline CDR1 is SGHRS and CDR2 is YFSETQ. The CDR3 has 13 residues. Whole-study results and caveats: Limitations: small convalescent group and missing early post-infection timepoints. Cross-reactivity toward common cold coronaviruses was confined to only 1 of 255 vaccine-induced clones in healthy vaccinees.

Within the ViraFEST assay, antigen-specific CD4+ T cells underwent expansion with viral peptide pools prior to sequencing. Subsequent to less than eleven days of culture, CD4+ T cells were isolated. Subjects were given two BNT162b2 or mRNA-1273 vaccine doses. Sequenced material: CD4+ T cells from PBMCs cultured with HCoV-OC43 spike peptides, taken after COVID-19 vaccination. Described subset: HCoV-OC43 spike overlapping peptide pool stimulation. This rearrangement joins TRBV5-1 to TRBJ2-5; D is uncertain. The clonotype comes from a human donor who received a COVID-19 vaccine. Here the CDR3 reads CASSFDTSETQYF. CDR3 DNA: TGCGCCAGCAGCTTCGACACGTCCGAGACCCAGTACTTC.